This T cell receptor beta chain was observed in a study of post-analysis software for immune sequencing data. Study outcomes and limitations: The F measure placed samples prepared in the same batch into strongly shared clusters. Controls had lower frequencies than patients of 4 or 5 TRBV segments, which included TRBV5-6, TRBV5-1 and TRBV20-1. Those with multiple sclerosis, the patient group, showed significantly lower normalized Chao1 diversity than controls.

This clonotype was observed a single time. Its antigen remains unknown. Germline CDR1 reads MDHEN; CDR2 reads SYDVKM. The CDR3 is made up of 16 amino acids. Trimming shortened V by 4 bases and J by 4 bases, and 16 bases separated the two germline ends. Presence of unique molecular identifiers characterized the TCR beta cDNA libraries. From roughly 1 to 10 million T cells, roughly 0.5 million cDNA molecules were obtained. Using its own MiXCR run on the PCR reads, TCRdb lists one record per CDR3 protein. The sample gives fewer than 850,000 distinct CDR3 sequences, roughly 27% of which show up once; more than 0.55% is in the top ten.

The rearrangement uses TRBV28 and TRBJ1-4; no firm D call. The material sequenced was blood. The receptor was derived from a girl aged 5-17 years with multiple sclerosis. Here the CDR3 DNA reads TGTGCCAGCAGTTCCCCCTCCAGTGCCCATAATGAAAAACTGTTTTTT. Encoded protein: CASSSPSSAHNEKLFF.